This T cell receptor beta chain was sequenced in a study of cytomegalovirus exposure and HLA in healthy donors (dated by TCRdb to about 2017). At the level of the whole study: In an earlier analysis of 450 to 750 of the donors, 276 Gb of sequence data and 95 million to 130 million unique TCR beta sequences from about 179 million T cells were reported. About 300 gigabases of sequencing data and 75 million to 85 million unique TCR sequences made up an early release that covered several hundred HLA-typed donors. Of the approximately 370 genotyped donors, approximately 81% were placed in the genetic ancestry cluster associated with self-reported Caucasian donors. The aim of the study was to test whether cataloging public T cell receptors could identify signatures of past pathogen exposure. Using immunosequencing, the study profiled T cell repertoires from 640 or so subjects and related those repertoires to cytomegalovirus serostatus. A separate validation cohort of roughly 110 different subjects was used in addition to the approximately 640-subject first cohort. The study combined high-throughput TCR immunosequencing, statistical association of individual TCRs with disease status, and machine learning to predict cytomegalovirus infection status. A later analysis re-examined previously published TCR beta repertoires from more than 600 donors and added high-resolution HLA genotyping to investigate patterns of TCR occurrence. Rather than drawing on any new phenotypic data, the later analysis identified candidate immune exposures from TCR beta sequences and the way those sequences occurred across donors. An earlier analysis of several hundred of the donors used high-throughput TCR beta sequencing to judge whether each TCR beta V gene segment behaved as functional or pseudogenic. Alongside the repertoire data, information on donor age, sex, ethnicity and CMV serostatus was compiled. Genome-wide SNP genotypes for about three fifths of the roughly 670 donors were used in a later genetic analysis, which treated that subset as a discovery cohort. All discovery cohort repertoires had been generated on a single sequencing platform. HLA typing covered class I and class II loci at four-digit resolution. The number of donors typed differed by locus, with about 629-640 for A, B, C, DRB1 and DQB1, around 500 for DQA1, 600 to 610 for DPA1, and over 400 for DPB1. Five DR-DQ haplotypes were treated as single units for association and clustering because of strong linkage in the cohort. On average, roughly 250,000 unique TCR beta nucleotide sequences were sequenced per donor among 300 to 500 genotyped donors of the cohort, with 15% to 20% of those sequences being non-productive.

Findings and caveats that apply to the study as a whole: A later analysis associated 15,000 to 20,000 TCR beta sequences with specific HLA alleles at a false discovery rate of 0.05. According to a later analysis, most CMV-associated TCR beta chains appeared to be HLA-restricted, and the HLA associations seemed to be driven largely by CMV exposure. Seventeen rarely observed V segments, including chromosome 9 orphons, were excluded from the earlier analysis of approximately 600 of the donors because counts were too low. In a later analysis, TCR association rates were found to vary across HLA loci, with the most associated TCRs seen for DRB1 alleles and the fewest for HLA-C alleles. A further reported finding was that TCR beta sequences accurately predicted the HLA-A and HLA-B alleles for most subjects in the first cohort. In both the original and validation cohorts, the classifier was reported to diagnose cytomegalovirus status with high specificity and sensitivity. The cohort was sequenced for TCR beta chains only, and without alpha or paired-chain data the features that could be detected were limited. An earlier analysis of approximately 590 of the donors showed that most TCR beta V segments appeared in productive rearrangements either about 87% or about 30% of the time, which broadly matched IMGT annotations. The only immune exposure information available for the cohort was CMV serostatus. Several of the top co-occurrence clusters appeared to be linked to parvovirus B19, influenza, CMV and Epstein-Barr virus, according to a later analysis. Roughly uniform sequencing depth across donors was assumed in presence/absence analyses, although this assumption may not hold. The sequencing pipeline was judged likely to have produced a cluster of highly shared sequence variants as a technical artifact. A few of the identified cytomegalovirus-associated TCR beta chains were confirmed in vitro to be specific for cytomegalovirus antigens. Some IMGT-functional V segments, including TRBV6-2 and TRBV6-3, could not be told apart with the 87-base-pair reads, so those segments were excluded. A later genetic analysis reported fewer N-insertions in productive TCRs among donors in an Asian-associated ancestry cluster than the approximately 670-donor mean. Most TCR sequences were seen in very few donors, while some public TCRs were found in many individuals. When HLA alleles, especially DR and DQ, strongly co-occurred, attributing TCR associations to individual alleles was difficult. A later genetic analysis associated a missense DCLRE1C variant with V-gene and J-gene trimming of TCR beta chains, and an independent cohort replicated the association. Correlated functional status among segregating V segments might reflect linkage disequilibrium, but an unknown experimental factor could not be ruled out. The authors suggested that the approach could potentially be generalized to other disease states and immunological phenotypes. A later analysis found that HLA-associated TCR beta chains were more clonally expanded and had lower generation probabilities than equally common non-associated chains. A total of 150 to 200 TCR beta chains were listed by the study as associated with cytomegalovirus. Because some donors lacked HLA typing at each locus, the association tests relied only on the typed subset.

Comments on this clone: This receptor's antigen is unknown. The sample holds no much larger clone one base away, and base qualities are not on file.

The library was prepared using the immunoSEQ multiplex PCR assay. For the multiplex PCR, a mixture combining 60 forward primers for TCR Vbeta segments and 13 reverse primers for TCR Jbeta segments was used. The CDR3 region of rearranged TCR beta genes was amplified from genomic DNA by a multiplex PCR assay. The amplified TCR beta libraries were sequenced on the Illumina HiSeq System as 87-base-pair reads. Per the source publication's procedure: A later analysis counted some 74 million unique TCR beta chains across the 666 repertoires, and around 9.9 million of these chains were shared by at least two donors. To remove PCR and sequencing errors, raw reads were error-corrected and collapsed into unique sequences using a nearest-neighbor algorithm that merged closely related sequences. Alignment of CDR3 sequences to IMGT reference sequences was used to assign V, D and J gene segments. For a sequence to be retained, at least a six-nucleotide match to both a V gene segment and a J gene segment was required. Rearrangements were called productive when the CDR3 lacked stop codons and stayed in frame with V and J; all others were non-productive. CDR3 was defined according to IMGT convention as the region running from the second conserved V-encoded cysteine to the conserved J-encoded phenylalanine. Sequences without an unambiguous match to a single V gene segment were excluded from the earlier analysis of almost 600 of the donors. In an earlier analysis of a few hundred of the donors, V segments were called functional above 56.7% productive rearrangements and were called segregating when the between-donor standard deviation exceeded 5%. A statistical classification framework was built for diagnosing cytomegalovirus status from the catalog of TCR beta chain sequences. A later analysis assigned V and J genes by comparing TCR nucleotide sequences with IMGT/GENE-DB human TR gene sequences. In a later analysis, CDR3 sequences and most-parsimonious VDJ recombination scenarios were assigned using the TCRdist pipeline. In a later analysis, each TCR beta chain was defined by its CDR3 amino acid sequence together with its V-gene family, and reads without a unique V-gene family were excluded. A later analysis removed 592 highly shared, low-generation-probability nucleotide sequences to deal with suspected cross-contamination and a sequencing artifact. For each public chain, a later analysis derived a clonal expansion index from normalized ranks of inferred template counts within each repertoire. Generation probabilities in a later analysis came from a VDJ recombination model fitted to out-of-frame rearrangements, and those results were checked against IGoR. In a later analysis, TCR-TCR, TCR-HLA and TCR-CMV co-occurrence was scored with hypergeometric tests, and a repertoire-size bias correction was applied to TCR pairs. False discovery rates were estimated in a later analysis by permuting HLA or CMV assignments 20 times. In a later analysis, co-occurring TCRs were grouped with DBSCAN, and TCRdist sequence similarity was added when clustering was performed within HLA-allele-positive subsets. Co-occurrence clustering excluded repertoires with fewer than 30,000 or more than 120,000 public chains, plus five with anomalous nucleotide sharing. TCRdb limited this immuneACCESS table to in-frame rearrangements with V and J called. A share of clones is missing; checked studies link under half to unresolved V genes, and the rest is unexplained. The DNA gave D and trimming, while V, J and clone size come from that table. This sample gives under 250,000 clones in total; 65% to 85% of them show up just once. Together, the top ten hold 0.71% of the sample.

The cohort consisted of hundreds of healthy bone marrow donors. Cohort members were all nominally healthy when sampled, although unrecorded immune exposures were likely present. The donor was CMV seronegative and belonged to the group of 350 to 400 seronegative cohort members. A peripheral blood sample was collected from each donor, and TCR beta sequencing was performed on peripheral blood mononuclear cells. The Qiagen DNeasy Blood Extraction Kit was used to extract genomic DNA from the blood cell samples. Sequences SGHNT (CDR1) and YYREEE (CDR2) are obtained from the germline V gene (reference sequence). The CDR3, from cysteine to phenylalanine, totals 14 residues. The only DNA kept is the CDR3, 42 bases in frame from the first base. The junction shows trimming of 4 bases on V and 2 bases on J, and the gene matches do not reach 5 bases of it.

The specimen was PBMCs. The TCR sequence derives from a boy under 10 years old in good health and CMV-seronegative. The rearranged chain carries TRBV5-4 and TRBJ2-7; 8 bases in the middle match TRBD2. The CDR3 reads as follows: CASSRAGGAYEQYF. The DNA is TGTGCCAGCAGCCGCGCGGGGGGCGCCTACGAGCAGTACTTC.